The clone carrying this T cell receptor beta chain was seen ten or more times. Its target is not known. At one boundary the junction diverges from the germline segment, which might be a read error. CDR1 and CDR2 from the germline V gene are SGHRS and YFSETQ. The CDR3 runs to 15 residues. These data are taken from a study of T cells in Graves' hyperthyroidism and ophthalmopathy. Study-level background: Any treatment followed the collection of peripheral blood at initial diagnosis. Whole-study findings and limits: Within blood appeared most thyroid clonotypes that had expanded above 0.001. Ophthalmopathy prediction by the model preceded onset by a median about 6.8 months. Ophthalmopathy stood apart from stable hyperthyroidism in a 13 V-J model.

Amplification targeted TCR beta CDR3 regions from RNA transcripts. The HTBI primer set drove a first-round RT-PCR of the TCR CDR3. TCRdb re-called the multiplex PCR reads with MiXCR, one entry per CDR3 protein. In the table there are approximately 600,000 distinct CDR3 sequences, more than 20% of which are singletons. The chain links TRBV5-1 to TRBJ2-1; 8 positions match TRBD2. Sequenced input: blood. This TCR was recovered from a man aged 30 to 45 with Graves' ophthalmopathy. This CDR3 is CASSTSGSSYNEQFF. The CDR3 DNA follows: TGTGCCAGCAGCACAAGCGGGAGCTCCTACAATGAGCAGTTCTTC.